The 26 T cell receptor beta chains presented below share a single source sample, sequenced in a study of CD8+ T cells in alopecia areata. The treatment: oral pan-JAK inhibitor, 5-10 mg twice daily. Sequencing used cDNA as its template, made by extracting RNA and reverse transcribing it. Generated by immunoSEQ multiplex PCR, the TCRdb table keeps only in-frame clones and is missing some. The sample holds some 180,000 clones, about 55% seen once. Sequencing used CD8+ T cells sorted from blood, obtained at week 24, from a patient treated with tofacitinib. These receptor sequences come from a human donor with alopecia areata.

The J gene is TRBJ2-1, the V gene TRBV30; possible D gene TRBD2, 5 bases. V was clipped by 5 bases and J by 7 bases, with 12 bases between them. The CDR3 is 12 residues long. CDR1 and CDR2 (germline): GTSNPN, SVGIG (reference sequence). The CDR3 DNA is TGTGCCTGGGGGCCTCGGGGAAATGAGCAGTTCTTC. Protein sequence: CAWGPRGNEQFF.

As regards this clone: The sample has other DNA sequences that encode this CDR3 too. V and J are TRBV29-1 and TRBJ1-1; a possible D gene is TRBD1 (6 bases). The CDR3 spans 14 residues. Trimming shortened V by 4 bases and J by 0 bases, and 12 bases separated the two germline ends. The germline V gene has CDR1 SQVTM and CDR2 ANQGSEA. CDR3 loop: CSVVGGHLNTEAFF. DNA of the CDR3: TGCAGCGTTGTAGGGGGACATCTGAACACTGAAGCTTTCTTT.

For this clone: The same CDR3 arises from other DNA sequences in this sample as well. The V and J genes are TRBV9 and TRBJ2-7, with D tentatively TRBD1 or TRBD2 (5 bases each). From germline, CDR1 is SGDLS and CDR2 YYNGEE. The CDR3 contains 16 residues. V lost 0 bases and J 3 bases, leaving 16 bases between the germline ends. CDR3 sequence: CASSVDSLAGSYEQYF. CDR3 nucleotides: TGTGCCAGCAGCGTAGACTCTCTGGCAGGGAGCTACGAGCAGTACTTC.

The V and J genes are TRBV30 and TRBJ1-1; 7 positions match TRBD1. The ends lost 2 bases at V and 6 bases at J; junction bases unmatched: 6. The CDR3 covers 13 residues. Germline V CDR1 and CDR2: GTSNPN, SVGIG (reference sequence). The CDR3: CAWSHSQGAEAFF. DNA for the CDR3: TGTGCCTGGAGTCACTCCCAGGGGGCTGAAGCTTTCTTT. The full variable domain, in which reference TRBV30 and TRBJ1-1 provide the parts outside the CDR3, is SQTIHQWPATLVQPVGSPLSLECTVEGTSNPNLYWYRQAAGRGLQLLFYSVGIGQISSEVPQNLSASRPQDRQFILSSKKLLLSDSGFYLCAWSHSQGAEAFFGQGTRLTVV.

Only a few counts were recorded for this clone. This chain joins TRBV9 and TRBJ2-7; D may be TRBD1 (6 bases). V lost 3 bases and J 2 bases, leaving 18 bases between the germline ends. Germline CDR1 and CDR2: SGDLS and YYNGEE. This CDR3 spans 16 amino acids. The CDR3 loop reads CASSGQSGTFPYEQYF. The CDR3 coding sequence is TGTGCCAGCAGCGGGCAATCCGGGACATTCCCCTACGAGCAGTACTTC.

This chain uses TRBV9 with TRBJ2-3; possibly TRBD1 or TRBD2 for D (5 bases each). Germline-derived CDR1 and CDR2 are SGDLS and YYNGEE. V was pared by 3 bases and J by 3 bases, with 8 bases between. The CDR3 spans 13 residues. This CDR3 is CASSGGFTDTQYF. The CDR3 coding sequence is TGTGCCAGCAGCGGGGGGTTTACAGATACGCAGTATTTT.

The chain recombines TRBV19 with TRBJ2-5; the D gene is possibly TRBD2 (6 bases). Germline V lookup: CDR1 LNHDA, CDR2 SQIVND (reference sequence). V was cut by 5 bases and J by 0 bases, with 10 bases left in between. This CDR3 contains 14 residues. CDR3 protein: CASSGDSYQETQYF. In nucleotides, the CDR3 is TGTGCCAGTAGTGGGGACTCGTACCAAGAGACCCAGTACTTC.

In this sample, this clone turned up a few times. The chain is built from TRBV6-5 and TRBJ2-7; 10 bases match TRBD2. The J segment lost 2 bases and the V segment lost 2 bases, leaving 3 bases of the junction unmatched. CDR1 MNHEY and CDR2 SVGAGI come from the germline V gene. The CDR3 is 15 amino acids. The CDR3 loop is CASSYQAGGPYEQYF. The CDR3 DNA reads as TGTGCCAGCAGTTACCAAGCGGGGGGGCCCTACGAGCAGTACTTC.

The chain links TRBV30 to TRBJ1-2; no firm D call. CDR1 GTSNPN and CDR2 SVGIG come from the germline V gene (reference sequence). V was shortened by 1 base and J by 6 bases, with 9 bases between the two germline ends. The CDR3 contains 12 residues. As DNA, the CDR3 is TGTGCCTGGAGTGGACCGTTGGATGGCTACACCTTC. Its protein product is CAWSGPLDGYTF. The full variable domain, rest sourced from reference TRBV30 and TRBJ1-2, is SQTIHQWPATLVQPVGSPLSLECTVEGTSNPNLYWYRQAAGRGLQLLFYSVGIGQISSEVPQNLSASRPQDRQFILSSKKLLLSDSGFYLCAWSGPLDGYTFGSGTRLTVV.

This clone came up a few times. This rearrangement joins TRBV13 to TRBJ2-3; D is perhaps TRBD2 (6 bases). This CDR3 is 15 amino acids long. V was trimmed by 1 base and J by 2 bases, leaving 10 bases between them. Germline assignment: CDR1 PRHDT and CDR2 FYEKMQ (reference sequence). The CDR3 loop reads CASSLEMDYTDTQYF. CDR3 nucleotides: TGTGCCAGCAGCTTAGAAATGGACTACACAGATACGCAGTATTTT.

This clone was seen only a few times. The chain carries TRBV27 and TRBJ1-1; the D is unclear. V dropped 3 bases and J dropped 5 bases, with 13 bases sitting between them. This CDR3 has 14 amino acids. The germline V gene encodes CDR1 MNHEY and CDR2 SMNVEV (reference sequence). As DNA, the CDR3 is TGTGCCAGCAGTTTTGCGGTACATGGGACTGAAGCTTTCTTT. Protein product: CASSFAVHGTEAFF.

The CDR3 coding sequence is TGTGCCAGTAGTATAAGATTCCTCTATGGCTACACCTTC. Its protein product is CASSIRFLYGYTF. This rearrangement joins TRBV19 to TRBJ1-2, with D unresolved. CDR3 length: 13 residues. CDR1 LNHDA and CDR2 SQIVND come from the germline V gene (reference sequence). V was clipped by 2 bases and J by 4 bases, with 8 bases between them.

A few counts support this clone. The rearrangement uses TRBV2 and TRBJ2-7; 7 nucleotides align to TRBD1. V was pared by 7 bases and J by 3 bases, with 6 bases of the junction left unmatched. CDR3 length: 13 residues. From germline, CDR1 is SNHLY and CDR2 FYNNEI. The chain's CDR3 is CASKGTENYEQYF. The CDR3 DNA reads TGTGCCAGCAAAGGGACAGAGAACTACGAGCAGTACTTC.

This clone was recorded at least ten times. DNA of the CDR3: TGTGCCAGCAGTACGGACAGGTCCCGGGGACAGCCCCAGCATTTT. It codes for CASSTDRSRGQPQHF. The V gene is TRBV6-6, the J gene TRBJ1-5; 7 bases are shared with TRBD1. V lost 5 bases to trimming and J lost 7 bases; unmatched junction nucleotides: 11. This CDR3 contains 15 residues. Germline V lookup: CDR1 MNHNY, CDR2 SVGAGI (reference sequence).

This clone was recorded a few times. The chain combines TRBV9 with TRBJ1-1; tentatively, D is TRBD1 (5 bases). Germline-derived CDR1 and CDR2 are SGDLS and YYNGEE. Trimming removed 4 bases from V and 6 bases from J, with 16 bases in between. This CDR3 contains 14 residues. The CDR3 DNA follows: TGTGCCAGCAGCCAAGGGGATTTGGGTCCTGAAGCTTTCTTT. It translates to CASSQGDLGPEAFF.

The rearrangement links TRBV19 to TRBJ2-5; D remains unclear. CDR3 length: 13 residues. Trimming left V 5 bases short and J 0 bases short, with 7 bases between. In germline, CDR1 is LNHDA, CDR2 SQIVND (reference sequence). CDR3 amino acids: CASSQWYQETQYF. The CDR3 DNA reads TGTGCCAGTAGTCAGTGGTACCAAGAGACCCAGTACTTC. Combining the CDR3 with reference TRBV19 and TRBJ2-5 gives the whole variable domain DGGITQSPKYLFRKEGQNVTLSCEQNLNHDAMYWYRQDPGQGLRLIYYSQIVNDFQKGDIAEGYSVSREKKESFPLTVTSAQKNPTAFYLCASSQWYQETQYFGPGTRLLVL.

This clone was detected only a few times. The genes are TRBV23-1 and TRBJ2-7, with 9 bases that match TRBD1. TRBV23-1 is designated an ORF whose function remains uncertain. The CDR3 is made up of 13 amino acids. V was clipped by 3 bases and J by 7 bases; unmatched bases: 4. CDR3 nucleotides: TGCGCCAGCAGTCAGGGACAGGGTTGGGAGCAGTACTTC. This translates into CASSQGQGWEQYF.

On this clone itself: The same CDR3 is also encoded by other DNA sequences in this sample. The J gene is TRBJ2-7, the V gene TRBV29-1, with D hard to call. Germline CDR1 reads SQVTM; CDR2 reads ANQGSEA. This CDR3 contains 11 residues. V gave up 3 bases and J gave up 0 bases, with 3 bases separating them. Here the CDR3 reads CSVDDSYEQYF. CDR3 nucleotides: TGCAGCGTTGACGACTCCTACGAGCAGTACTTC.

V is TRBV4-3 and J is TRBJ2-7, with D hard to call. The CDR3 totals 13 residues. V lost 1 base, J lost 3 bases, and 7 bases lay in between. CDR1 LGHNA and CDR2 YSLEER come from the germline V gene. The CDR3 coding sequence is TGCGCCAGCAGCCAAGCCCTCGGCTACGAGCAGTACTTC. This codes for CASSQALGYEQYF.

The V and J genes are TRBV6-6 and TRBJ2-2; TRBD1 agrees at 7 bases. Germline loops: CDR1 MNHNY, CDR2 SVGAGI (reference sequence). Germline trimming cut 6 bases from V and 7 bases from J; bases unmatched to any gene: 2. The CDR3 sequence is 12 residues long. CDR3 bases: TGTGCCAGCAGAGCAGGGGGCGGGGAGCTGTTTTTT. It yields the protein CASRAGGGELFF.

This clone came up a few times. This chain connects TRBV11-2 to TRBJ1-1, with D maybe TRBD1 (5 bases). The germline V and J ends were trimmed by 6 bases and 4 bases, with 9 bases remaining between them. CDR1 SGHAT and CDR2 FQNNGV come from the germline V gene. The CDR3 consists of 12 residues. The CDR3 sequence is CASSPGTTEAFF. Here the CDR3 DNA reads TGTGCCAGCAGTCCGGGGACCACTGAAGCTTTCTTT.

The chain links TRBV18 to TRBJ2-3; 9 positions match TRBD2. CDR1 is KGHSH, CDR2 LQKENI, per germline. CDR3 length: 15 amino acids. V trimming: 3 bases; J trimming: 1 base; junction bases outside the gene matches: 2. The CDR3 here is CASSPLAGGTDTQYF. The CDR3 DNA reads TGTGCCAGCTCACCCTTAGCGGGGGGCACAGATACGCAGTATTTT.

This clone was seen only once. J is TRBJ2-5 and V is TRBV10-1, with unresolved D. The V gene's germline CDR1 is WNHNN and CDR2 SYGVQD (reference sequence). CDR3 length equals 11 residues. V dropped 7 bases and J dropped 7 bases, with 10 bases sitting between them. The CDR3 coding sequence is TGCGCCAGCAATTCCAATGTGACCCAGTACTTC. This encodes CASNSNVTQYF.

The chain employs TRBV6-6 and TRBJ2-7; D not certain. The CDR3 is 13 residues long. Trimming removed 6 bases from V and 0 bases from J, with 9 bases in between. CDR1 and CDR2 from the germline V gene are MNHNY and SVGAGI (reference sequence). CDR3 amino acids: CASSKGISYEQYF. CDR3 DNA sequence: TGTGCCAGCAGCAAAGGAATCTCCTACGAGCAGTACTTC.

The chain is built from TRBV29-1 and TRBJ1-1; no definite D call. CDR3 size: 12 residues. The V gene's germline CDR1 is SQVTM and CDR2 ANQGSEA. The V end was cut by 4 bases, the J end by 4 bases, with 10 bases between. Here the CDR3 reads CSVGEAFTEAFF. CDR3 DNA sequence: TGCAGCGTTGGAGAGGCCTTCACTGAAGCTTTCTTT.

V and J are TRBV13 and TRBJ2-4; D perhaps matches TRBD2 (5 bases). The germline V gene has CDR1 PRHDT and CDR2 FYEKMQ (reference sequence). This CDR3 spans 12 amino acids. Trimming cost V 4 bases and J 9 bases, with 10 bases left between them. CDR3 bases: TGTGCCAGCAGCTCGGACCGGGGCATTCAGTACTTC. Translating it yields CASSSDRGIQYF.